One T cell receptor beta chain is described in this entry. The authors' processing: For nucleated cells, counts were estimated from reference gene primer amplification. Assay: immunoSEQ multiplex PCR; the TCRdb copy retains only in-frame clones and omits some. V, J and clone size reflect that table, while D and trimming were determined from the DNA. The table has around 40,000 clones, around 84% seen once. V lost 6 bases to trimming and J lost 5 bases; unmatched junction nucleotides: 12. Germline V gene data show CDR1 as SNHLY and CDR2 as FYNNEI. The CDR3 sequence is 16 residues long. This sample is drawn from a study of blood T cell repertoires in COVID-19. Study overall: There were acute and convalescent COVID-19 samples, and they came from the United States, Italy and Spain. From T cells, B-cell-depleted T cells, or PBMCs came the material, which was cDNA or gDNA.

V gene TRBV2 combines with J gene TRBJ2-7; 11 nucleotides align to TRBD1. The sequencing sample was made of peripheral blood. This sequence originates from a human donor in a cohort sampled during active COVID-19. The CDR3 sequence: CASRAEAGTGGHEQYF. The CDR3 nucleotides are TGTGCCAGCAGGGCGGAGGCCGGGACAGGGGGGCACGAGCAGTACTTC.